A single sample gave rise to the 27 T cell receptor beta chains below, sequenced in a study of shared clonotypes between healthy human individuals. Naive CD8 cells were CD45RO-negative, positively selected for CCR7, excluding terminally differentiated effector memory CD45RA+ cells. The protocol was immunoSEQ multiplex PCR, while the TCRdb copy is restricted to in-frame clones and leaves out a portion. The sample carries about 800,000 clones, about 96% recorded once. Material: naive CD8+ T cells sorted from blood. The receptors originated from a man aged 25 to 40 in good health.

The chain carries TRBV27 and TRBJ1-4; TRBD1 matches 9 bases. Trimming took 4 bases from V and 2 from J; bases not matched to a gene: 5. Germline-derived CDR1 and CDR2 are MNHEY and SMNVEV (reference sequence). This CDR3 has 16 residues. The CDR3 DNA reads as TGTGCCAGCAGTTCCCGACAGGGGGGCACTAATGAAAAACTGTTTTTT. It specifies CASSSRQGGTNEKLFF. The full variable domain, in which reference TRBV27 and TRBJ1-4 provide the parts outside the CDR3, is EAQVTQNPRYLITVTGKKLTVTCSQNMNHEYMSWYRQDPGLGLRQIYYSMNVEVTDKGDVPEGYKVSRKEKRNFPLILESPSPNQTSLYFCASSSRQGGTNEKLFFGSGTQLSVL.

The V and J genes are TRBV7-9 and TRBJ2-5, with 10 bases matching TRBD2. J lost 3 bases, V lost 7 bases, and 14 bases had no gene match. The V gene's germline CDR1 is SEHNR and CDR2 FQNEAQ (reference sequence). This CDR3 is built from 17 residues. CDR3 loop: CASTRPGEREGEETQYF. The CDR3 DNA follows: TGTGCCAGCACCCGACCGGGGGAGCGGGAGGGAGAAGAGACCCAGTACTTC.

The CDR3 nucleotides read TGTGCCATCGAAGTCAGGGAGTCCAGCAATGAGCAGTTCTTC. Amino acids: CAIEVRESSNEQFF. This rearrangement joins TRBV10-3 to TRBJ2-1; D is possibly TRBD1 or TRBD2 (5 bases each). The germline CDR1 and CDR2 sequences are ENHRY and SYGVKD. The CDR3 length is 14 residues. With 8 bases removed from V and 6 bases from J, the gap between germline ends came to 17 bases.

The chain carries TRBV10-3 and TRBJ2-1; perhaps TRBD2 as D (6 bases). CDR3 length equals 16 residues. CDR1 and CDR2 (germline): ENHRY, SYGVKD. V lost 3 bases to trimming and J lost 4 bases, with 16 bases between them. DNA for the CDR3: TGTGCCATCAGTGACCCCTCTGGGACTGCTTACAATGAGCAGTTCTTC. The encoded protein is CAISDPSGTAYNEQFF.

Worth noting for this clone: The same CDR3 arises from other DNA sequences in this sample as well. The DNA of the CDR3 is TGCGCCAGCAGTGAGTCCGGCTCCTACGAGCAGTACTTC. It codes for CASSESGSYEQYF. The V and J genes are TRBV10-1 and TRBJ2-7, with unresolved D. The CDR3 runs 13 residues. CDR1 and CDR2 from the germline V gene are WNHNN and SYGVQD (reference sequence). Trimming cost V 0 bases and J 0 bases, with 3 bases left between them.

Only one count was recorded for this clone. The chain employs TRBV27 and TRBJ2-2; D is possibly TRBD2 (7 bases). V gave up 3 bases and J gave up 1 base, with 18 bases separating them. The CDR3 sequence is 18 residues long. Per germline, CDR1 MNHEY and CDR2 SMNVEV (reference sequence). The CDR3 DNA reads as TGTGCCAGCAGTTTTCTCAGGGGACCGGGAGGGAACACCGGGGAGCTGTTTTTT. This sequence encodes CASSFLRGPGGNTGELFF.

CDR3 coding DNA: TGCGCCAGCAGCCCAGAGTCCAACGAGCAGTACTTC. Translating it yields CASSPESNEQYF. The chain joins TRBV5-1 to TRBJ2-7; D not certain. V dropped 4 bases and J dropped 5 bases, with 10 bases sitting between them. The CDR3 spans 12 residues. Germline CDR1 reads SGHRS; CDR2 reads YFSETQ.

About this clone: The junction departs from the called germline gene at one end, perhaps through a read error. Other DNA sequences within the sample encode an identical CDR3. V is TRBV20-1 and J is TRBJ2-7, with D tentatively TRBD2 (5 bases). The germline V gene encodes CDR1 DFQATT and CDR2 SNEGSKA (reference sequence). The CDR3 is made up of 10 amino acids. CDR3 loop: CSAREGEQYF. The CDR3 DNA reads TGCAGTGCAAGAGAGGGAGAGCAGTACTTC.

This rearrangement joins TRBV14 to TRBJ2-7; D may be TRBD1 or TRBD2 (5 bases each). This CDR3 has 14 amino acids. Germline V CDR1 and CDR2: SGHDN, FVKESK. V lost 3 bases and J 9 bases, leaving 18 bases between the germline ends. CDR3 sequence reads: CASSHTHVGDGQYF. The CDR3 DNA reads as TGTGCCAGCAGCCATACACACGTGGGGGACGGGCAGTACTTC.

This chain uses TRBV11-2 with TRBJ2-2; D could derive from TRBD1 or TRBD2 (6 bases each). V was cut by 5 bases and J by 1 base, with 14 bases left in between. This CDR3 contains 16 residues. The germline gives CDR1 SGHAT, CDR2 FQNNGV. The CDR3 DNA is TGTGCCAGCAGCACTGCGGGACACATGAACACCGGGGAGCTGTTTTTT. Amino acids: CASSTAGHMNTGELFF.

This chain connects TRBV7-6 to TRBJ2-1; 7 nucleotides agree with TRBD1. CDR3 length: 14 residues. The germline CDR1 and CDR2 sequences are SGHVS and FNYEAQ. The V segment lost 5 bases and the J segment 6 bases; nucleotides outside the gene matches: 7. The CDR3 sequence: CASSPGQPVNEQFF. CDR3 DNA sequence: TGTGCCAGCAGCCCGGGACAGCCTGTCAATGAGCAGTTCTTC. Based on the CDR3 plus reference TRBV7-6 and TRBJ2-1, the full variable domain is GAGVSQSPRYKVTKRGQDVALRCDPISGHVSLYWYRQALGQGPEFLTYFNYEAQQDKSGLPNDRFSAERPEGSISTLTIQRTEQRDSAMYRCASSPGQPVNEQFFGPGTRLTVL.

This sequence joins TRBV27 and TRBJ2-1, with D perhaps TRBD2 (5 bases). The germline V and J ends were trimmed by 3 bases and 5 bases, with 11 bases remaining between them. Germline CDR1 is MNHEY and CDR2 is SMNVEV (reference sequence). The CDR3 has 14 residues. CDR3 in amino acids: CASSFLGAHNEQFF. The CDR3 DNA reads TGTGCCAGCAGTTTTTTGGGAGCCCACAATGAGCAGTTCTTC.

The chain uses TRBV28 and TRBJ2-7; D gene uncertain. Germline assignment: CDR1 MDHEN and CDR2 SYDVKM. Trimming left V 2 bases short and J 4 bases short, with 12 bases between. The CDR3 loop spans 14 amino acids. CDR3 in DNA: TGTGCCAGCAGTTTACGCGGCATGCAATACGAGCAGTACTTC. Its protein is CASSLRGMQYEQYF.

The V call is TRBV7-9, the J call TRBJ2-2; 9 bases are shared with TRBD2. Germline V gene sequence: CDR1 SEHNR, CDR2 FQNEAQ (reference sequence). V lost 2 bases and J lost 5; bases outside the gene matches: 6. This CDR3 is 16 amino acids long. The CDR3 nucleotides read TGTGCCAGCAGCTTATTCGGTACTAGCGGGACCGGGGAGCTGTTTTTT. It specifies CASSLFGTSGTGELFF.

The table lists this clone with a few counts. Written as DNA, the CDR3 is TGTGCCAGCAGTTTAGCAGGGGGCGCAAAAGGCTACACCTTC. Amino acid sequence: CASSLAGGAKGYTF. The chain couples TRBV27 to TRBJ1-2, with 8 bases matching TRBD1. This CDR3 spans 14 amino acids. V was pared by 2 bases and J by 8 bases, with 7 bases of the junction left unmatched. Germline assignment: CDR1 MNHEY and CDR2 SMNVEV (reference sequence).

This clone appeared a few times. The chain carries TRBV15 and TRBJ1-4; D unresolved. This CDR3 is built from 13 residues. CDR1 LNHNV and CDR2 YYDKDF come from the germline V gene (reference sequence). V was pared by 9 bases and J by 3 bases, with 11 bases between. CDR3 protein: CATEEQSNEKLFF. The CDR3 coding sequence is TGTGCCACGGAGGAACAATCTAATGAAAAACTGTTTTTT.

The chain couples TRBV19 to TRBJ1-1; D gene uncertain. Trimming shortened V by 5 bases and J by 0 bases, and 13 bases separated the two germline ends. Germline CDR1 is LNHDA and CDR2 is SQIVND (reference sequence). The CDR3 is 15 residues long. The CDR3: CASSAQDGMNTEAFF. CDR3 coding DNA: TGTGCCAGTAGTGCCCAGGACGGCATGAACACTGAAGCTTTCTTT.

The CDR3 loop is CASSFDRAGAKNIQYF. DNA for the CDR3: TGCGCCAGCAGCTTCGACAGGGCTGGTGCCAAAAACATTCAGTACTTC. The V gene is TRBV5-1, the J gene TRBJ2-4; 7 bases are shared with TRBD1. The CDR3 sequence is 16 residues long. CDR1 and CDR2 (germline): SGHRS, YFSETQ. Unmatched junction bases numbered 6, after V lost 2 bases and J lost 1 base.

The CDR3 region has the DNA TGTGCCAGCAGCGACGAAAGGGGGCGAACAGATACGCAGTATTTT. Translating it yields CASSDERGRTDTQYF. V gene TRBV5-4 combines with J gene TRBJ2-3, with 7 bases identical to TRBD1. CDR1 is SGHNT, CDR2 YYREEE, per germline (reference sequence). The ends lost 4 bases at V and 3 bases at J; junction bases unmatched: 8. This CDR3 is built from 15 residues.

For this clone: A far larger clone is one base from this, pointing to a likely read error. J is TRBJ2-2 and V is TRBV9; D is unclear. Germline assignment: CDR1 SGDLS and CDR2 YYNGEE. The CDR3 is made up of 12 amino acids. Trimming left V 4 bases short and J 7 bases short, with 8 bases between. This CDR3 is CASSLRGGELFF. CDR3 in DNA: TGTGCCAGCAGCTTACGTGGCGGGGAGCTGTTTTTT.

The genes are TRBV27 and TRBJ2-1, with D perhaps matching TRBD2 (6 bases). CDR3 length: 15 residues. Deletions cut 1 base from V and 5 bases from J, with 12 bases between. Germline values: CDR1 MNHEY, CDR2 SMNVEV (reference sequence). CDR3 DNA sequence: TGTGCCAGCAGTTTATATGTGGGCGGGAACAATGAGCAGTTCTTC. This codes for CASSLYVGGNNEQFF.

The genes are TRBV6-5 and TRBJ1-1; 7 nucleotides align to TRBD1. Germline V CDR1 and CDR2: MNHEY, SVGAGI. V dropped 2 bases and J dropped 6; count of bases not matched to a gene: 3. This CDR3 contains 13 residues. The CDR3 loop is CASSYPGGPEAFF. The CDR3 DNA follows: TGTGCCAGCAGTTACCCAGGGGGGCCTGAAGCTTTCTTT.

Here the CDR3 DNA reads TGTGCCTGGAACGACGTGGGACAGGGAGAGCAGTTCTTC. Encoded protein: CAWNDVGQGEQFF. The chain has TRBV30 and TRBJ2-1, with 9 bases identical to TRBD1. This CDR3 is built from 13 residues. CDR1 is GTSNPN and CDR2 is SVGIG in the germline V gene (reference sequence). V trimming: 4 bases; J trimming: 10 bases; junction bases outside the gene matches: 8. Drawing the rest from reference TRBV30 and TRBJ2-1, the complete variable domain is SQTIHQWPATLVQPVGSPLSLECTVEGTSNPNLYWYRQAAGRGLQLLFYSVGIGQISSEVPQNLSASRPQDRQFILSSKKLLLSDSGFYLCAWNDVGQGEQFFGPGTRLTVL.

DNA of the CDR3: TGTGCCAGCAGCGCCCGACAGGGAATGAGCTACGAGCAGTACTTC. The encoded protein is CASSARQGMSYEQYF. V usage is TRBV7-9 and J usage is TRBJ2-7; 7 bases align to TRBD1. The CDR3 runs 15 residues. The V segment lost 5 bases and the J segment 3 bases; nucleotides outside the gene matches: 10. Germline assignment: CDR1 SEHNR and CDR2 FQNEAQ (reference sequence).

The V gene is TRBV5-5, the J gene TRBJ2-7, with D maybe TRBD1 (6 bases). In germline, CDR1 is SGHKS, CDR2 YYEKEE (reference sequence). There are 15 residues in the CDR3. Trimming shortened V by 1 base and J by 5 bases, and 16 bases separated the two germline ends. CDR3 loop: CASSLWAGAPHEQYF. The CDR3 bases are TGTGCCAGCAGCTTGTGGGCAGGGGCCCCCCACGAGCAGTACTTC.

Here the CDR3 DNA reads TGTGCCAGCAGTTACTCGAATGGTGATACTGAAGCTTTCTTT. Protein: CASSYSNGDTEAFF. The chain has TRBV6-5 and TRBJ1-1; D ambiguous. This CDR3 has 14 amino acids. The germline V gene encodes CDR1 MNHEY and CDR2 SVGAGI. V was pared by 0 bases and J by 5 bases, with 10 bases between.

This clone came up once. V usage is TRBV30 and J usage is TRBJ2-5; D is unresolved. The ends were cut back, 1 base at V and 3 bases at J, with 6 bases in the middle. Germline CDR1 is GTSNPN and CDR2 is SVGIG (reference sequence). CDR3 length: 12 residues. CDR3 bases: TGTGCCTGGAGTGGGATAGAAGAGACCCAGTACTTC. This translates into CAWSGIEETQYF.